These 29 T cell receptor beta chains originate from one sample sequenced in a study of cytomegalovirus exposure and HLA in healthy donors. 13 Jbeta primers and 60 Vbeta primers were used for the PCR. Measured with immunoSEQ multiplex PCR; TCRdb has only the in-frame clones, and not every one. The sample lists roughly 220,000 clones; approximately 70% were seen once. The sample consisted of PBMCs. The receptors derive from a woman aged 30 to 39 in good health and CMV-seronegative.

The V and J genes are TRBV6-5 and TRBJ1-1; TRBD1 matches 10 bases. Germline V gene lookup returns CDR1 MNHEY and CDR2 SVGAGI. V was pared by 7 bases and J by 9 bases, with 5 bases of the junction left unmatched. CDR3 length: 12 residues. The CDR3 coding sequence is TGTGCCAGCAATGACAGGGGGCGGAAAGCTTTCTTT. As protein: CASNDRGRKAFF.

The genes are TRBV18 and TRBJ1-5; D may be TRBD1 (6 bases). V lost 0 bases, J lost 12 bases, and 12 bases lay in between. This CDR3 spans 13 amino acids. Germline V gives CDR1 KGHSH, CDR2 LQKENI. CDR3 in DNA: TGTGCCAGCTCACCACCTAGCCAGGACAGCCAGCATTTT. Amino acids: CASSPPSQDSQHF.

With regard to this clone: At one of its ends the junction is not consistent with the germline gene, which may arise from a read error. The CDR3 region has the DNA TGTTCCAGCAGCTCGGCCCTGACTAGCGGATCCTACAATGAGCAGTTCTTC. It codes for CSSSSALTSGSYNEQFF. The chain employs TRBV7-9 and TRBJ2-1; 9 bases align to TRBD2. This CDR3 comprises 17 residues. Looked up from germline, CDR1 is SEHNR and CDR2 is FQNEAQ (reference sequence).

The V call is TRBV30, the J call TRBJ1-2; a possible D gene is TRBD1 (5 bases). Germline-derived CDR1 and CDR2 are GTSNPN and SVGIG (reference sequence). The CDR3 spans 14 residues. V was pared by 1 base and J by 4 bases, with 13 bases between. CDR3 protein: CAWSGGLGSYGYTF. Written as DNA, the CDR3 is TGTGCCTGGAGTGGGGGACTCGGTAGCTATGGCTACACCTTC.

This clone occurred many times. The rearrangement links TRBV9 to TRBJ2-2; the D is unclear. Trimming shortened V by 3 bases and J by 7 bases, and 13 bases separated the two germline ends. Germline CDR1 and CDR2: SGDLS and YYNGEE. The CDR3 is 14 residues long. In nucleotides, the CDR3 is TGTGCCAGCAGCGGTAGTAGAATGGTCGGGGAGCTGTTTTTT. Protein: CASSGSRMVGELFF.

The genes are TRBV7-3 and TRBJ2-6, with a possible D match to TRBD2 (6 bases). V lost 4 bases, J lost 0 bases, and 16 bases lay in between. This CDR3 contains 18 residues. Germline V CDR1 and CDR2: SGHTA, FQGTGA. CDR3 DNA: TGTGCCAGCAGCTACCCGGGACTGGAGAGCTCTGGGGCCAACGTCCTGACTTTC. Its protein is CASSYPGLESSGANVLTF.

The rearrangement joins TRBV9 to TRBJ2-2, with D tentatively TRBD2 (6 bases). Germline-derived CDR1 and CDR2 are SGDLS and YYNGEE. Deletions cut 0 bases from V and 4 bases from J, with 13 bases between. The CDR3 contains 16 residues. The CDR3 loop is CASSVGAGRATGELFF. Written as DNA, the CDR3 is TGTGCCAGCAGCGTAGGAGCGGGCAGGGCCACCGGGGAGCTGTTTTTT.

The CDR3 loop is CASSLDRWRTSGRSTDTQYF. Here the CDR3 DNA reads TGTGCCAGCAGCTTAGATCGTTGGAGGACTAGCGGGAGGAGCACAGATACGCAGTATTTT. V usage is TRBV11-2 and J usage is TRBJ2-3; 14 bases map to TRBD2. This CDR3 comprises 20 residues. Germline V gene data show CDR1 as SGHAT and CDR2 as FQNNGV. Germline trimming cut 0 bases from V and 0 bases from J; bases unmatched to any gene: 8.

The rearrangement links TRBV6-5 to TRBJ1-2; weak D call: TRBD1 (6 bases). V dropped 5 bases and J dropped 7 bases, with 17 bases sitting between them. Germline-derived CDR1 and CDR2 are MNHEY and SVGAGI. This CDR3 comprises 14 residues. CDR3 in amino acids: CASSHRDQGGGYTF. CDR3 nucleotides: TGTGCCAGCAGTCACAGGGACCAAGGTGGTGGCTACACCTTC.

V gene TRBV18 combines with J gene TRBJ2-2, with 7 bases fitting TRBD2. Germline V gene data show CDR1 as KGHSH and CDR2 as LQKENI. The CDR3 runs to 17 residues. With V trimmed by 6 bases and J by 4 bases, 14 bases remained unmatched. The DNA for the CDR3 is TGTGCCAGCTCTATCCCTGGCGGGAGTCTCCTCACCGGGGAGCTGTTTTTT. Translation gives CASSIPGGSLLTGELFF.

In DNA form, the CDR3 reads TGTGCCAGTAGTATAGCGGTGAACACTGAAGCTTTCTTT. Amino acids: CASSIAVNTEAFF. The rearrangement links TRBV19 to TRBJ1-1; no firm D call. The CDR3 extends over 13 amino acids. Trimming took 1 base from V and 0 from J, leaving 3 bases between them. Germline V CDR1 and CDR2: LNHDA, SQIVND (reference sequence).

The chain couples TRBV2 to TRBJ2-1; 11 nucleotides line up with TRBD2. V lost 5 bases to trimming and J lost 6 bases; unmatched junction nucleotides: 6. The CDR3 contains 15 residues. Germline CDR1 and CDR2: SNHLY and FYNNEI. The CDR3, as DNA: TGTGCCAGCAGTTTGCGACTAGCGGGACCCAATGAGCAGTTCTTC. Residues: CASSLRLAGPNEQFF. The whole variable domain, remainder taken from reference TRBV2 and TRBJ2-1, is EPEVTQTPSHQVTQMGQEVILRCVPISNHLYFYWYRQILGQKVEFLVSFYNNEISEKSEIFDDQFSVERPDGSNFTLKIRSTKLEDSAMYFCASSLRLAGPNEQFFGPGTRLTVL.

This clone was observed a single time. V is TRBV6-1 and J is TRBJ2-7, with no clear D. Trimming left V 7 bases short and J 3 bases short, with 10 bases between. This CDR3 spans 12 amino acids. Per the germline V gene, CDR1 is MNHNS and CDR2 is SASEGT. The CDR3 sequence: CASKAGYYEQYF. For the CDR3, the DNA is TGTGCCAGCAAAGCAGGATACTACGAGCAGTACTTC.

This clone was seen a handful of times. The rearrangement uses TRBV6-1 and TRBJ1-1; maybe TRBD1 (5 bases). Per germline, CDR1 MNHNS and CDR2 SASEGT. The CDR3 is made up of 15 amino acids. V was clipped by 4 bases and J by 1 base, with 13 bases between them. The CDR3 here is CASSGGGGSNTEAFF. The CDR3 DNA is TGTGCCAGCAGTGGGGGTGGGGGGTCGAACACTGAAGCTTTCTTT.

Only one count was recorded for this clone. The chain couples TRBV5-5 to TRBJ1-1; 8 nucleotides align to TRBD1. Germline CDR1 is SGHKS and CDR2 is YYEKEE (reference sequence). The trim removed 6 bases at V and 10 bases at J, leaving 20 bases unmatched. CDR3 size: 16 residues. DNA for the CDR3: TGTGCCAGCACCCCCCGACGGACAGGGCCGAGTCGGGTAGCTTTCTTT. Residues: CASTPRRTGPSRVAFF. The full variable domain, with the rest looked up from reference TRBV5-5 and TRBJ1-1, is DAGVTQSPTHLIKTRGQQVTLRCSPISGHKSVSWYQQVLGQGPQFIFQYYEKEERGRGNFPDRFSARQFPNYSSELNVNALLLGDSALYLCASTPRRTGPSRVAFFGQGTRLTVV.

The chain is built from TRBV2 and TRBJ2-5; 8 positions agree with TRBD2. The DNA end is more similar to TRBJ2-7, so the J call may be wrong. The CDR3 runs to 12 residues. The V gene's germline CDR1 is SNHLY and CDR2 FYNNEI. The CDR3 DNA is TGTGCCAGCAACAGCGGGGGCCACGAGCAGTACTTC. It is translated as CASNSGGHEQYF.

The chain joins TRBV19 to TRBJ1-5, with D perhaps TRBD1 (5 bases). V was shortened by 3 bases and J by 4 bases, with 10 bases between the two germline ends. Germline assignment: CDR1 LNHDA and CDR2 SQIVND (reference sequence). CDR3 length: 14 residues. CDR3 DNA: TGTGCCAGTAGTATCGCGGGGCCTAATCAGCCCCAGCATTTT. It specifies CASSIAGPNQPQHF.

The rearrangement links TRBV6-5 to TRBJ1-2; D not certain. The CDR3 length is 13 residues. Germline assignment: CDR1 MNHEY and CDR2 SVGAGI. Trimming took 9 bases from V and 6 from J, leaving 17 bases between them. Written as DNA, the CDR3 is TGTGCCAGTATGAGGGAGGAGGGAAATGGCTACACCTTC. It specifies CASMREEGNGYTF.

This clone was counted a single time. Other DNA sequences within the sample encode an identical CDR3. V usage is TRBV6-6 and J usage is TRBJ1-4; D gene ambiguous. CDR3 length: 14 amino acids. CDR1 MNHNY and CDR2 SVGAGI come from the germline V gene (reference sequence). Trimming removed 3 bases at V and 4 bases at J, with 9 bases between. The CDR3 spells CASSYGQSNEKLFF. Here the CDR3 DNA reads TGTGCCAGCAGTTATGGGCAGAGTAATGAAAAACTGTTTTTT.

This clone appeared a single time. The chain uses TRBV20-1 and TRBJ1-2; TRBD1 matches 9 bases. Germline lookup yields CDR1 DFQATT and CDR2 SNEGSKA (reference sequence). The CDR3 is 11 residues long. V shed 5 bases and J 7 bases; nucleotides not matched to a gene: 2. CDR3 region: CSASTGGGYTF. The CDR3 DNA is TGCAGTGCTTCGACAGGGGGTGGCTACACCTTC.

The rearrangement links TRBV2 to TRBJ2-7; TRBD2 agrees at 8 bases. The CDR3 runs to 14 residues. V gave up 3 bases and J gave up 0 bases; unmatched junction bases: 1. Germline-derived CDR1 and CDR2 are SNHLY and FYNNEI. The CDR3 coding sequence is TGTGCCAGCAGTGAGCGGGAGGCCTCCTACGAGCAGTACTTC. Translated, it gives CASSEREASYEQYF. The full variable domain, rest sourced from reference TRBV2 and TRBJ2-7, is EPEVTQTPSHQVTQMGQEVILRCVPISNHLYFYWYRQILGQKVEFLVSFYNNEISEKSEIFDDQFSVERPDGSNFTLKIRSTKLEDSAMYFCASSEREASYEQYFGPGTRLTVT.

This clone occurred a few times. The chain carries TRBV4-1 and TRBJ1-1; D is undetermined. This CDR3 has 14 residues. V gave up 1 base and J gave up 5 bases, with 11 bases separating them. Per the germline V gene, CDR1 is MGHRA and CDR2 is YSYEKL. CDR3 in DNA: TGCGCCAGCAGCCAAGTTTACGGTCTAACTGAAGCTTTCTTT. This translates into CASSQVYGLTEAFF.

This clone has a handful of counts. The V and J genes are TRBV5-6 and TRBJ2-6, with D uncertain. The CDR3 covers 15 residues. The V and J ends lost 1 base and 0 bases respectively, with 5 bases between them. The germline V gene has CDR1 SGHDT and CDR2 YYEEEE. The CDR3 coding sequence is TGTGCCAGCAGCTTGAGCAACTCTGGGGCCAACGTCCTGACTTTC. Protein product: CASSLSNSGANVLTF.

The J gene is TRBJ1-2, the V gene TRBV28; D uncertain. Germline CDR1 MDHEN, CDR2 SYDVKM. Trimming removed 10 bases from V and 6 bases from J, with 12 bases in between. The CDR3 extends over 11 amino acids. The CDR3, as DNA: TGTGCCATTGGGCGTTCAGATGGCTACACCTTC. This sequence encodes CAIGRSDGYTF.

V usage is TRBV11-3 and J usage is TRBJ2-5; D gene unclear. Trimming shortened V by 5 bases and J by 7 bases, and 14 bases separated the two germline ends. Germline V gene sequence: CDR1 SGHNT, CDR2 YENEEA. The CDR3 sequence is 13 residues long. The CDR3 loop is CASSQRPVGTQYF. For the CDR3, the DNA is TGTGCCAGCAGCCAGCGCCCGGTCGGGACCCAGTACTTC.

This chain joins TRBV7-9 and TRBJ1-1, with a weak D call TRBD1 (5 bases). CDR1 SEHNR and CDR2 FQNEAQ come from the germline V gene (reference sequence). V lost 0 bases and J lost 1, with 12 bases in between. The CDR3 has 16 residues. CDR3 region: CASSLAAGGRNTEAFF. The CDR3 DNA reads as TGTGCCAGCAGCTTAGCGGCGGGGGGTCGGAACACTGAAGCTTTCTTT.

The gene calls are TRBV19 and TRBJ1-3; D call uncertain. The germline CDR1 and CDR2 sequences are LNHDA and SQIVND (reference sequence). V lost 2 bases and J lost 3, with 8 bases in between. CDR3 size: 14 residues. CDR3: CASSIRGVGNTIYF. The CDR3 bases are TGTGCCAGTAGTATACGGGGAGTTGGAAACACCATATATTTT.

This clone occurred a few times. V is TRBV10-1 and J is TRBJ2-3, with a weak D call TRBD1 (6 bases). The germline V and J ends were trimmed by 2 bases and 0 bases, with 6 bases remaining between them. Germline lookup yields CDR1 WNHNN and CDR2 SYGVQD (reference sequence). There are 14 residues in the CDR3. Here the CDR3 DNA reads TGCGCCAGCAGTGAGCAGGGGAGCACAGATACGCAGTATTTT. Its translation: CASSEQGSTDTQYF.

The chain is built from TRBV7-3 and TRBJ2-5, with TRBD2 matching over 9 bases. Germline V gives CDR1 SGHTA, CDR2 FQGTGA. The CDR3 spans 19 residues. The V and J ends lost 4 bases and 5 bases, in that order; junction bases with no gene match: 20. In DNA, the CDR3 is TGTGCCAGCAGCTCCCCGGGTGCGGGAGGGACCGGAGGGCGGGAGACCCAGTACTTC. As protein: CASSSPGAGGTGGRETQYF.